What follows is one TCR beta chain and its context. These data belong to a study of pediatric ulcerative colitis. The CDR3 spans 15 residues. The V gene's germline CDR1 is KGHSH and CDR2 LQKENI. The V segment lost 1 base and the J segment 2 bases; nucleotides outside the gene matches: 2. Generated by immunoSEQ multiplex PCR, the TCRdb table keeps only in-frame clones and is missing some. This sample has around 64,000 clones; about 86% occur once, and the top ten carry under 3.5%. The material sequenced was blood. V and J are TRBV18 and TRBJ1-3; 7 positions match TRBD1. The TCR originated in a boy aged 5-17 years with severe ulcerative colitis. CDR3 bases: TGTGCCAGCTCACCACAGGGGGCCCCTGGAAACACCATATATTTT. This sequence encodes CASSPQGAPGNTIYF.